Sequencing of this TCR beta chain was carried out in a study of cytomegalovirus exposure and HLA in healthy donors. About the study: A previous analysis identified 100 million to 120 million unique TCR beta sequences derived from roughly 180 million T cells. Study findings and constraints: By HLA locus, TCR association rates varied in a later analysis, with DRB1 showing the most and HLA-C the fewest.

Comment on this clone: Its specificity is not known.

13 Jbeta primers and 60 Vbeta primers were used for the PCR. Using immunoSEQ multiplex PCR, the repertoire was profiled, and TCRdb retains in-frame clones only, with some absent. The sample has more than 200,000 clones, and its top ten clones hold under 1%. Sequenced: PBMCs. The TCR sequence derives from a woman in her twenties or thirties in good health and CMV-seropositive.

This CDR3 is CASGLGADSYNEQFF. Here the CDR3 DNA reads TGTGCTAGTGGTTTGGGGGCCGATTCCTACAATGAGCAGTTCTTC. The V call is TRBV12-5, the J call TRBJ2-1; no reliable D call. CDR3 size: 15 residues. V lost 1 base to trimming and J lost 1 base, with 8 bases between them. Germline lookup yields CDR1 LGHNT and CDR2 FRNRAP.